The T cell receptor (beta chain) described here comes from a study of Tregs in tolerant kidney transplant recipients. About the study: Related graft donors supplied nonmyeloablative bone marrow transplants, and mixed chimerism was transient.

TCRdb's copy holds only in-frame clones and misses some; the assay was immunoSEQ multiplex PCR. The sample shows approximately 98,000 clones, around 90% of them seen only once. CD4+CD25+CD127- Tregs, CD4+CD25- non-Tregs, CD4 and CD8 cells were sorted. This sample comprised CD4+ T cells from blood, obtained before the transplant. This sequence was found in a human donor who received a combined kidney and bone marrow transplant.

This chain's CDR3 is CASTDRSNTEAFF. The CDR3 DNA is TGTGCCAGCACGGACAGGTCGAACACTGAAGCTTTCTTT. J is TRBJ1-1 and V is TRBV27; 7 bases are a match to TRBD1. Germline CDR1 MNHEY, CDR2 SMNVEV (reference sequence). V lost 7 bases to trimming and J lost 1 base; unmatched junction nucleotides: 3. The CDR3 length is 13 residues.